This T cell receptor (beta chain) derives from a study of shared clonotypes between healthy human individuals. Study-wide findings and caveats: Naive CD4 clonotypes overlapped across a few donors at roughly 5%.

Method: immunoSEQ multiplex PCR; TCRdb's copy keeps in-frame clones and lacks some. In the table there are some 2,000,000 clones, 90% to 95% of which are singletons. The V gene's germline CDR1 is SGHNT and CDR2 YYREEE (reference sequence). Trimming left V 0 bases short and J 6 bases short, with 16 bases between. The CDR3 totals 15 residues. About this clone itself: Its cognate antigen is unknown.

The clonotype comes from a man aged 18-30 years in good health. The chain recombines TRBV5-4 with TRBJ2-7; possibly TRBD1 for D (6 bases). Material: naive CD4+ T cells sorted from blood. The subset was: CD45RA+ positively selected. The CDR3 sequence: CASSLAGQIASEQYF. In DNA form, the CDR3 reads TGTGCCAGCAGCTTGGCCGGACAGATAGCTAGCGAGCAGTACTTC.